The clone carrying this T cell receptor (beta chain) has ten or more counts. Its antigen is currently unknown. V lost 3 bases to trimming and J lost 10 bases; unmatched junction nucleotides: 11. This CDR3 region has 14 residues. Germline V CDR1 and CDR2: LGHDT, YNNKEL (reference sequence). This entry is derived from a study of T cells in Graves' hyperthyroidism and ophthalmopathy. What was amplified from RNA transcripts were TCR beta CDR3 regions. The study used the HTBI primer set for a first-round RT-PCR of the TCR CDR3. MiXCR, applied by TCRdb to the multiplex PCR reads, yields one record per CDR3 protein. The repertoire has about 250,000 distinct CDR3 sequences, roughly 22% of them found once; the top ten carry roughly 60%. The study's findings and limits: The majority of expanded thyroid clonotypes above 0.001 also appeared in blood.

Disease duration was under 3 months in the ophthalmopathy patients, who also had a Clinical Activity Score of at least 3 and a NOSPECS grade of at least 4. The origin of this receptor is a man aged 30 to 45 with Graves' ophthalmopathy. Sequencing was carried out using blood. V is TRBV3-1 and J is TRBJ1-1; 7 bases match TRBD1. The CDR3 here is CASSHRQGTSGAFF. CDR3 coding DNA: TGTGCCAGCAGCCACCGACAGGGAACCTCAGGAGCTTTCTTT.